Below, one T cell receptor (beta chain) is given with its context. The antigen remains unidentified. This sample is drawn from a study of a mutant IDH1 vaccine in newly diagnosed glioma. For the study at large: The first vaccination came 4-6 weeks after radiotherapy alone, or with temozolomide cycles. Males made up 62.5% and females about 40% of treated patients, whose mean age was approximately 40 years.

Trimming cost V 2 bases and J 2 bases; bases outside gene matches: 6. CDR3 size: 15 residues. Germline CDR1 SGHRS, CDR2 YFSETQ. As for time point: week 47, end of study. In every dose of vaccine, 300 ug of mutant IDH1 20-mer peptide was given alongside topical imiquimod. The astrocytomas were IDH1-mutant, ATRX-negative, and WHO grade 3 or 4. General observations from the study: Vaccination elicited immune responses in 90% to 95% of patients.

Some clones are missing from TCRdb's copy, which holds only in-frame ones; the method was immunoSEQ multiplex PCR. The sample includes around 33,000 clones, 85% to 90% of them seen just once. The sequenced sample was PBMCs, obtained from a glioma patient whose treatment included an IDH1 peptide vaccine. The source of this sequence is a woman in her thirties with glioma. The chain combines TRBV5-1 with TRBJ2-7, with TRBD1 matching over 8 bases. Written as DNA, the CDR3 is TGCGCCAGCAGCTTAGAGACAGGGGCGACCTACGAGCAGTACTTC. Translation gives CASSLETGATYEQYF.